The clone carrying this TCR beta chain was detected many times. This sample is part of a study of cytotoxic CD8 clonotypes in ibrutinib-treated CLL. Libraries were prepared by immunoSEQ multiplex PCR; TCRdb keeps only in-frame clonotypes and omits some of them. The sample gives fewer than 50,000 clones, 60% to 70% of which show up once; under 25% is in the top ten. CDR1 is MNHEY and CDR2 is SVGAGI in the germline V gene. CDR3 length equals 13 residues. Trimming took 5 bases from V and 12 from J, leaving 16 bases between them. Sequenced here: PBMCs, sampled after 24 months of ibrutinib treatment. This rearrangement joins TRBV6-5 to TRBJ1-4, with D uncertain. This receptor was obtained from a human donor with chronic lymphocytic leukemia. The CDR3 nucleotides read TGTGCCAGCAGTCCCGTTGTTAAAGATGAACTGTTTTTT. Its translation: CASSPVVKDELFF.